This T cell receptor beta chain stems from a study of CD8+ T cells in alopecia areata. Study overall: The duration of tofacitinib was 6 to 18 months, with 6 months off drug afterward.

Reverse transcription of extracted RNA yielded cDNA, which provided the sequencing template. Clones were read by immunoSEQ multiplex PCR, and TCRdb kept only the in-frame ones, dropping some. The sample has around 100,000 clones, around 86% seen once. The CDR3 totals 11 residues. Germline V CDR1 and CDR2: DFQATT, SNEGSKA (reference sequence). V dropped 1 base and J dropped 7 bases, with 8 bases sitting between them. Sample treatment: oral pan-JAK inhibitor, 5-10 mg twice daily. V gene TRBV20-1 combines with J gene TRBJ2-7, with no clear D. The sequenced sample was CD8+ T cells sorted from blood, obtained at approximately week 30, from a patient treated with tofacitinib. This sequence originates from a human donor with alopecia areata. CDR3 region: CSARGAVEQYF. For the CDR3, the DNA is TGCAGTGCTAGAGGGGCGGTGGAGCAGTACTTC.